The rows below give T cell receptor beta chains drawn from one sample of a study of blood T cell repertoires in COVID-19. Sequencing was performed with immunoSEQ multiplex PCR; in TCRdb, only in-frame clones are kept and a portion is missing. In the table there are around 160,000 clones, around 84% of which are singletons. The sequencing sample was made of PBMCs or T cells enriched from blood (not recorded which). Receptors originate from a woman in her forties or fifties who had been exposed to COVID-19. Each CDR3 is given with its conserved first and last residue. A D gene is named only where the DNA matches it firmly. For some rows the clone size is stated as once, few or many, or as a class when expanded; others skip it.

V gene	D gene	clone size	J gene	CDR3 DNA	CDR3 protein
TRBV10-3	.	.	TRBJ1-2	TGTGCCATCAGTGCCAGCCAGGAGGTGGATAAGGGCTACACCTTC	CAISASQEVDKGYTF
TRBV27	TRBD1	.	TRBJ1-2	TGTGCCAGCAGTTTATCTCAGGGGGCCTATGGCTACACCTTC	CASSLSQGAYGYTF
TRBV5-1	.	.	TRBJ1-2	TGCGCCAGCAGCTTGTACCACCAGGCGCAGATCTATGGCTACACCTTC	CASSLYHQAQIYGYTF
TRBV5-4	.	.	TRBJ1-1	TGTGCCAGCAGCAAGCCAGGGGTGGAGTTTGAAGCTTTCTTT	CASSKPGVEFEAFF
TRBV24-1	.	.	TRBJ2-5	TGTGCCACCAGTGATTCCGGACAACAACAAGAGACCCAGTACTTC	CATSDSGQQQETQYF
TRBV19	TRBD1	.	TRBJ2-2	TGTGCCAGTAGTTCGACCGGGACAGGGACCGGGGAGCTGTTTTTT	CASSSTGTGTGELFF
TRBV9	.	.	TRBJ2-1	TGTGCCAGCAGCGTAGGGTGGGGGGGCAACCATGAGCAGTTCTTC	CASSVGWGGNHEQFF
TRBV4-1	.	.	TRBJ1-3	TGCGCCAGCAGCCAAGACCAGTCTGGAAACACCATATATTTT	CASSQDQSGNTIYF
TRBV7-2	.	.	TRBJ1-1	TGTGCCAGCAGCACAGACAGCGACACTGAAGCTTTCTTT	CASSTDSDTEAFF
TRBV28	.	.	TRBJ2-7	TGTGCCAGCAGTTTAATGCGGGGACCCTACGAGCAGTACTTC	CASSLMRGPYEQYF
TRBV6-5	TRBD2	.	TRBJ2-1	TGTGCCAGCAGTTACTCGAGGCGGGAGTTAGATGAGCAGTTCTTC	CASSYSRRELDEQFF
TRBV11-3	TRBD1	.	TRBJ1-1	TGTGCCAGCAGTAGAACGCAAGGGGGCTTTGCTTTCTTT	CASSRTQGGFAFF
TRBV9	.	once	TRBJ2-5	TGTGCCAGCAGCGTAGATGGGGGCTGGGAGACCCAGTACTTC	CASSVDGGWETQYF
TRBV19	TRBD2	.	TRBJ2-5	TGTGCCAGCAGGACTAGCGGGGGTATGGAGACCCAGTACTTC	CASRTSGGMETQYF
TRBV7-8	TRBD1	.	TRBJ2-3	TGTGCCAGCAGCGGGAGACAGGGGAACACAGATACGCAGTATTTT	CASSGRQGNTDTQYF
TRBV6-2/TRBV6-3	.	.	TRBJ2-1	TGTGCCAGCGGTTTCGGGTACGGAGAGCAGTTCTTC	CASGFGYGEQFF
TRBV4-1	TRBD1	.	TRBJ1-4	TGCGCCAGCAGCCAAGGACAGGGGACTGGGGAAAAACTGTTTTTT	CASSQGQGTGEKLFF
TRBV19	TRBD1	.	TRBJ1-5	TGTGCCAGTAGTATACAAACAGGGGACAGCCTTCAGCCCCAGCATTTT	CASSIQTGDSLQPQHF
TRBV19	.	.	TRBJ2-7	TGTGCCAGTAGTACTGGCAGTCACTCCTACGAGCAGTACTTC	CASSTGSHSYEQYF
TRBV2	TRBD1	.	TRBJ1-4	TGTGCCAGCAAGAAAGACAGGGTTGGGGAGAAACTGTTTTTT	CASKKDRVGEKLFF
TRBV24-1	TRBD1	once	TRBJ1-3	TGTGCCACCAGTGATTTTCATAGGGACAGCTCTGGAAACACCATATATTTT	CATSDFHRDSSGNTIYF
TRBV7-2	TRBD2	.	TRBJ2-1	TGTGCCAGCAGCTGGGTAGCGGGCACTCTCTACAATGAGCAGTTCTTC	CASSWVAGTLYNEQFF
TRBV6-4	.	.	TRBJ2-1	TGTGCCAGCAGCGGGGAAACGGTCCATGAGCAGTTCTTC	CASSGETVHEQFF
TRBV2	TRBD2	once	TRBJ2-5	TGTGCCAGCAGACAGAGGACTAGCGGGAGGTGGGAGACCCAGTACTTC	CASRQRTSGRWETQYF
TRBV2	.	.	TRBJ1-1	TGTGCCAGCAGTGTCAGGGCGGAAGCTTTCTTT	CASSVRAEAFF
TRBV7-6	TRBD2	.	TRBJ2-5	TGTGCCAGCAGCCCTTTTAGCGGGAGCTGGGAGACCCAGTACTTC	CASSPFSGSWETQYF
TRBV7-8	.	.	TRBJ1-3	TGTGCCAGCAGCCCTAGGGAGGGTAGCTCTGGAAACACCATATATTTT	CASSPREGSSGNTIYF
TRBV19	.	.	TRBJ1-3	TGTGCCAGTATAGGTTCCCGGACAGCCTCTGGAAACACCATATATTTT	CASIGSRTASGNTIYF
TRBV6-5	TRBD1	.	TRBJ1-2	TGTGCCAGCAGAGTCGGACAGGGATTAAGCTATGGCTACACCTTC	CASRVGQGLSYGYTF
TRBV19	.	.	TRBJ1-6	TGTGCCAGTAGTTCGCGGACAGCGATTAATTCACCCCTCCACTTT	CASSSRTAINSPLHF
TRBV27	TRBD2	.	TRBJ2-3	TGTGCCAGCAGTCCCGGACTAGCGGGAGGAGTAATAGATACGCAGTATTTT	CASSPGLAGGVIDTQYF
TRBV12-5	.	.	TRBJ2-1	TGTGCTAGTGGTCTTTGGGCCGGGACACAGCATAAAGATGAGCAGTTCTTC	CASGLWAGTQHKDEQFF
TRBV19	TRBD1	.	TRBJ2-7	TGTGCCAGTAGTCTTCCGGGACAGGGGCACTACGAGCAGTACTTC	CASSLPGQGHYEQYF
TRBV6-5	.	.	TRBJ1-2	TGTGCCAGCACCCAGGGTCGGGGCTACACCTTC	CASTQGRGYTF
TRBV27	TRBD1	.	TRBJ1-1	TGTGCCAGCAGTCAACGACAGGGGGGTTCGACTGAAGCTTTCTTT	CASSQRQGGSTEAFF
TRBV6-2/TRBV6-3	TRBD2	.	TRBJ2-1	TGTGCCAGCAGTACATCTAGCGGGGGGGCCAATGACAATGAGCAGTTCTTC	CASSTSSGGANDNEQFF
TRBV2	TRBD1	few	TRBJ1-2	TGTGCCAGCAGAGCTACTCCGGGACAGGATGGCTACACCTTC	CASRATPGQDGYTF
TRBV4-2	.	.	TRBJ1-5	TGTGCCAGCAGCCAAGAGGAGGGGACTTTTAATCAGCCCCAGCATTTT	CASSQEEGTFNQPQHF
TRBV7-8	.	once	TRBJ2-5	TGTGCCAGCAGCTTAACACGATTAGCGGACAACCAAGAGACCCAGTACTTC	CASSLTRLADNQETQYF
TRBV6-2/TRBV6-3	TRBD2	.	TRBJ2-5	TGTGCCAGCAGTTATAGCGGGTACCAAGAGACCCAGTACTTC	CASSYSGYQETQYF
TRBV7-9	TRBD1	.	TRBJ1-5	TGTGCCAGCAGCGACGGGACAGGGAAAGATGCCCAGCATTTT	CASSDGTGKDAQHF
TRBV28	.	.	TRBJ1-2	TGTGCCAGCAGTTTATTGGCAGGAGGCTACACCTTC	CASSLLAGGYTF
TRBV5-4	TRBD1	.	TRBJ2-7	TGTGCCAGCAGCGCTTACAGGGGGCGAGAGTACGAGCAGTACTTC	CASSAYRGREYEQYF
TRBV7-2	.	.	TRBJ1-3	TGTGCCAGCAGCCCGACCCGAGCGGGGGGCCGAAACACCATATATTTT	CASSPTRAGGRNTIYF
TRBV30	.	.	TRBJ1-5	TGTGCCTGGAGCCAGGGTAATCAGCCCCAGCATTTT	CAWSQGNQPQHF